This paragraph covers one TCR beta chain sequence. This specimen comes from a study of STAT5B mutations in CD4+ large granular lymphocyte leukemia. TCRdb's table, derived via immunoSEQ multiplex PCR, lists solely in-frame clones and lacks some. The sample includes approximately 39,000 clones, roughly 85% of them seen just once. Germline values: CDR1 SQVTM, CDR2 ANQGSEA. Trimming pared 6 bases from V and 7 bases from J, leaving 18 bases between. The CDR3 contains 13 residues. The sample comprised CD4+ T cells from blood buffy coats. The J gene is TRBJ1-2, the V gene TRBV29-1, with D tentatively TRBD1 (6 bases). This clonotype originated in a human donor in good health. The CDR3 spells CSVGEQGFGGYTF. In DNA, the CDR3 is TGCAGCGTCGGCGAACAGGGTTTTGGTGGCTACACCTTC.